The 27 T cell receptor beta chains below were found in one sample sequenced in a study of blood T cell repertoires in COVID-19. Sequencing was performed with immunoSEQ multiplex PCR; in TCRdb, only in-frame clones are kept and a portion is missing. The table records some 330,000 clones, approximately 88% of them present only once. Material: PBMCs or T cells enriched from blood (not recorded which). Receptor source: a man in his thirties or forties who had recovered from COVID-19.

The V and J genes are TRBV2 and TRBJ2-4, with D possibly TRBD1 on 5 matching bases. The CDR3 is 13 amino acids. CDR1 and CDR2 (germline): SNHLY, FYNNEI. V was pared by 4 bases and J by 6 bases, with 10 bases between. The CDR3: CASSAGQGNIQYF. CDR3 coding DNA: TGTGCCAGCAGTGCAGGGCAGGGAAACATTCAGTACTTC.

This clone was seen once. The chain joins TRBV11-2 to TRBJ1-1; 8 bases align to TRBD1. V lost 5 bases to trimming and J lost 6 bases; unmatched junction nucleotides: 8. Germline CDR1 is SGHAT and CDR2 is FQNNGV. The CDR3 contains 14 residues. CDR3 region: CASSVAGGAAEAFF. For the CDR3, the DNA is TGTGCCAGCAGCGTAGCAGGGGGCGCTGCTGAAGCTTTCTTT.

This chain connects TRBV19 to TRBJ1-2; TRBD1 matches at 8 bases. With 3 bases clipped from V and 7 bases from J, the junction kept 22 bases outside the gene matches. Germline CDR1 LNHDA, CDR2 SQIVND (reference sequence). This CDR3 region has 19 residues. This CDR3 is CASSIPTPGQAPSQGGYTF. CDR3 nucleotide sequence: TGTGCCAGTAGTATCCCAACTCCGGGACAGGCGCCCTCGCAGGGTGGCTACACCTTC.

The chain carries TRBV28 and TRBJ1-4; D not resolved. The CDR3 contains 14 residues. V lost 5 bases and J 0 bases, leaving 7 bases between the germline ends. In germline, CDR1 is MDHEN, CDR2 SYDVKM. The CDR3 spells CASSPQTTNEKLFF. CDR3 nucleotides: TGTGCCAGCAGTCCACAGACAACTAATGAAAAACTGTTTTTT.

About this clone: The same CDR3 can be traced to other DNA sequences in this sample. This chain links TRBV2 with TRBJ1-5; D uncertain. V was clipped by 6 bases and J by 0 bases, with 6 bases between them. The length of the CDR3 is 13 residues. CDR1 SNHLY and CDR2 FYNNEI come from the germline V gene. The CDR3 DNA follows: TGTGCCAGCAGCCGGGATAGCAATCAGCCCCAGCATTTT. Its translation is CASSRDSNQPQHF. Complete variable domain (other parts from reference TRBV2 and TRBJ1-5): EPEVTQTPSHQVTQMGQEVILRCVPISNHLYFYWYRQILGQKVEFLVSFYNNEISEKSEIFDDQFSVERPDGSNFTLKIRSTKLEDSAMYFCASSRDSNQPQHFGDGTRLSIL.

The chain links TRBV9 to TRBJ1-1; no clear D gene. Germline CDR1 and CDR2: SGDLS and YYNGEE. The CDR3 runs to 14 residues. With 4 bases removed from V and 0 bases from J, the gap between germline ends came to 10 bases. The CDR3 DNA reads TGTGCCAGCAGCATTGGGCTCATGAACACTGAAGCTTTCTTT. Amino acid sequence: CASSIGLMNTEAFF.

V and J are TRBV24-1 and TRBJ2-2, with D possibly TRBD1 on 6 matching bases. From germline, CDR1 is KGHDR and CDR2 SFDVKD. V was clipped by 4 bases and J by 1 base, with 12 bases between them. There are 16 residues in the CDR3. CDR3 region: CATSEAGTKNTGELFF. CDR3 DNA: TGTGCCACCAGTGAAGCCGGGACAAAGAACACCGGGGAGCTGTTTTTT.

The rearrangement links TRBV27 to TRBJ2-5; 8 positions agree with TRBD2. The junction had 15 bases not matched to a gene; V was cut back by 6 bases and J by 3 bases. From germline, CDR1 is MNHEY and CDR2 SMNVEV (reference sequence). This CDR3 comprises 17 residues. The CDR3 is CASRSLRSGGDKETQYF. The CDR3 DNA reads as TGTGCCAGCAGATCACTACGGTCGGGGGGGGATAAAGAGACCCAGTACTTC.

Only one count was recorded for this clone. This chain links TRBV6-5 with TRBJ2-2; 7 bases align to TRBD1. The CDR3 has 15 residues. Germline V gene sequence: CDR1 MNHEY, CDR2 SVGAGI. The J segment lost 1 base and the V segment lost 4 bases, leaving 3 bases of the junction unmatched. In DNA, the CDR3 is TGTGCCAGCAGTTTAGCAGGGGGGAACACCGGGGAGCTGTTTTTT. Its translation: CASSLAGGNTGELFF.

The chain is built from TRBV27 and TRBJ1-1; 8 positions match TRBD1. The CDR3 spans 10 residues. In germline, CDR1 is MNHEY, CDR2 SMNVEV (reference sequence). Unmatched junction bases numbered 4, after V lost 8 bases and J lost 11 bases. The DNA for the CDR3 is TGTGCCAGCGCCACAGGGGGGGCTTTCTTT. Its translation is CASATGGAFF.

The chain is built from TRBV3-1 (or the pseudogene TRBV3-2) and TRBJ2-5; weak D call: TRBD2 (5 bases). V was clipped by 4 bases and J by 7 bases, with 13 bases between them. CDR3 length: 13 amino acids. Per the germline V gene, CDR1 is LGHDT and CDR2 is YNNKEL (reference sequence). Written as DNA, the CDR3 is TGTGCCAGCAGCCCGGCCAGCGGTAGGACCCAGTACTTC. Translating gives CASSPASGRTQYF.

The CDR3, as DNA: TGTGCCAGCAGCTACTCCCGGGACAGGGTGAAGCTGAACACTGAAGCTTTCTTT. This sequence encodes CASSYSRDRVKLNTEAFF. The gene calls are TRBV7-9 and TRBJ1-1, with 9 nucleotides matching TRBD1. The germline V gene has CDR1 SEHNR and CDR2 FQNEAQ (reference sequence). Trimming removed 4 bases from V and 0 bases from J; junction bases left unmatched: 12. The CDR3 covers 18 residues. Full variable domain (remainder filled in from reference TRBV7-9 and TRBJ1-1): DTGVSQNPRHKITKRGQNVTFRCDPISEHNRLYWYRQTLGQGPEFLTYFQNEAQLEKSRLLSDRFSAERPKGSFSTLEIQRTEQGDSAMYLCASSYSRDRVKLNTEAFFGQGTRLTVV.

The chain has TRBV12-3 or TRBV12-4 and TRBJ1-1; perhaps TRBD1 as D (6 bases). The V gene lost 6 bases and the J gene lost 7 bases, with 12 bases spanning the gap. The CDR3 covers 12 residues. The CDR3 loop reads CASRQGPHEAFF. For the CDR3, the DNA is TGTGCCAGCAGGCAGGGGCCCCATGAAGCTTTCTTT.

This sequence joins TRBV11-3 and TRBJ1-1; TRBD1 is a possible D gene (5 bases). CDR1 SGHNT and CDR2 YENEEA come from the germline V gene. CDR3 size: 13 residues. Between the trimmed V and J ends, which lost 1 base and 7 bases, there was a span of 10 bases. For the CDR3, the DNA is TGTGCCAGCAGCTTAGCTCCAAGGGGTGAAGCTTTCTTT. Its protein is CASSLAPRGEAFF.

V gene TRBV15 combines with J gene TRBJ2-7; 9 bases are shared with TRBD1. Germline V gene data show CDR1 as LNHNV and CDR2 as YYDKDF (reference sequence). The J segment lost 0 bases and the V segment lost 4 bases, leaving 16 bases of the junction unmatched. The CDR3 is 19 residues long. CDR3 region: CATSTLGRDRDVPSYEQYF. CDR3 nucleotide sequence: TGTGCCACCAGCACCCTAGGGCGGGACAGGGACGTCCCCTCCTACGAGCAGTACTTC.

The CDR3 DNA sequence: TGTGCCAGTAGTAACACAGGAAACGAGCAGTACTTC. As protein: CASSNTGNEQYF. V gene TRBV19 combines with J gene TRBJ2-7; possible D gene TRBD1, 5 bases. The V gene's germline CDR1 is LNHDA and CDR2 SQIVND (reference sequence). Trimming pared 4 bases from V and 5 bases from J, leaving 9 bases between. The CDR3 is 12 residues long. The whole variable domain, remainder taken from reference TRBV19 and TRBJ2-7, is DGGITQSPKYLFRKEGQNVTLSCEQNLNHDAMYWYRQDPGQGLRLIYYSQIVNDFQKGDIAEGYSVSREKKESFPLTVTSAQKNPTAFYLCASSNTGNEQYFGPGTRLTVT.

The chain employs TRBV9 and TRBJ2-3; 14 bases fit TRBD2. J lost 3 bases, V lost 4 bases, and 4 bases had no gene match. The CDR3 consists of 16 residues. The germline V gene has CDR1 SGDLS and CDR2 YYNGEE. The chain's CDR3 is CASSIGTSGGTDTQYF. For the CDR3, the DNA is TGTGCCAGCAGCATCGGGACTAGCGGGGGAACAGATACGCAGTATTTT.

This chain connects TRBV24-1 to TRBJ2-5, with D uncertain. V was shortened by 3 bases and J by 3 bases, with 7 bases between the two germline ends. CDR3 length: 13 amino acids. Per the germline V gene, CDR1 is KGHDR and CDR2 is SFDVKD. CDR3 loop: CATSDGQKETQYF. The CDR3 region has the DNA TGTGCCACCAGTGATGGTCAGAAAGAGACCCAGTACTTC.

V and J are TRBV4-1 and TRBJ1-3; D possibly corresponds to TRBD1 (5 bases). Germline V gene lookup returns CDR1 MGHRA and CDR2 YSYEKL. The V end was cut by 1 base, the J end by 0 bases, with 7 bases between. The CDR3 contains 15 residues. The CDR3 bases are TGCGCCAGCAGCCAAGTAGGGGACTCTGGAAACACCATATATTTT. It yields the protein CASSQVGDSGNTIYF.

This clone has only one observation. The sample carries other DNA sequences with the same CDR3. CDR3 sequence reads: CASGTGGNTIYF. CDR3 bases: TGTGCCAGTGGGACAGGAGGAAACACCATATATTTT. The chain couples TRBV19 to TRBJ1-3; TRBD1 agrees at 8 bases. V shed 8 bases and J 4 bases; nucleotides not matched to a gene: 1. CDR1 is LNHDA, CDR2 SQIVND, per germline (reference sequence). This CDR3 comprises 12 residues.

This clone was detected once. The chain combines TRBV3-1 (or the pseudogene TRBV3-2) with TRBJ1-3; TRBD1 aligns across 7 bases. The CDR3 loop spans 17 amino acids. Germline values: CDR1 LGHDT, CDR2 YNNKEL (reference sequence). V shed 1 base and J 4 bases; nucleotides not matched to a gene: 10. CDR3 sequence reads: CASSQGVGGQSGNTIYF. CDR3 bases: TGTGCCAGCAGCCAAGGGGTCGGGGGACAGTCCGGAAACACCATATATTTT.

This sequence joins TRBV19 and TRBJ1-5; TRBD1 matches 7 bases. V trimming: 6 bases; J trimming: 3 bases; junction bases outside the gene matches: 5. Per the germline V gene, CDR1 is LNHDA and CDR2 is SQIVND (reference sequence). The CDR3 totals 14 residues. The CDR3 DNA follows: TGTGCCAGTAGCCCGGGACAGATCAATCAGCCCCAGCATTTT. Residues: CASSPGQINQPQHF.

The chain has TRBV9 and TRBJ2-7; weak D call: TRBD2 (5 bases). Per the germline V gene, CDR1 is SGDLS and CDR2 is YYNGEE. V lost 4 bases and J 0 bases, leaving 17 bases between the germline ends. The CDR3 loop spans 16 amino acids. The CDR3 protein is CASSTTTDTSSYEQYF. In nucleotides, the CDR3 is TGTGCCAGCAGCACGACTACTGATACGAGCTCCTACGAGCAGTACTTC.

The chain has TRBV5-4 and TRBJ2-3; 8 bases align to TRBD2. J was trimmed by 0 bases and V by 3 bases; bases with no gene match: 15. From germline, CDR1 is SGHNT and CDR2 YYREEE (reference sequence). This CDR3 region has 19 residues. The CDR3 DNA reads TGTGCCAGCAGCTCGCCCCTCGGGCGGGGGGCCTTTAGCACAGATACGCAGTATTTT. Its translation is CASSSPLGRGAFSTDTQYF.

J is TRBJ1-5 and V is TRBV9, with 7 bases aligning to TRBD1. From germline, CDR1 is SGDLS and CDR2 YYNGEE. The trim removed 0 bases at V and 6 bases at J, leaving 0 bases unmatched. The CDR3 spans 13 residues. CDR3 bases: TGTGCCAGCAGCGTAGCAGGGGGTCAGCCCCAGCATTTT. This sequence encodes CASSVAGGQPQHF.

This clone appeared a few times. The chain joins TRBV5-3 to TRBJ1-2; 7 nucleotides agree with TRBD1. TRBV5-3 has ORF status, its function being uncertain. The CDR3 totals 13 residues. J lost 4 bases, V lost 5 bases, and 5 bases had no gene match. The CDR3 DNA follows: TGTGCCAGAAGTCCGACAGGGCTCTATGGCTACACCTTC. Its protein is CARSPTGLYGYTF.

V gene TRBV11-2 combines with J gene TRBJ1-2; 7 nucleotides line up with TRBD1. The trim removed 4 bases at V and 5 bases at J, leaving 4 bases unmatched. The CDR3 runs 13 residues. CDR1 and CDR2 (germline): SGHAT, FQNNGV. The CDR3 loop is CASSWGTDYGYTF. CDR3 DNA: TGTGCCAGCAGCTGGGGGACAGATTATGGCTACACCTTC.